The rows below give T cell receptor beta chains drawn from one sample of a study of OX40 agonist ivuxolimab in advanced cancers. Generated by immunoSEQ multiplex PCR, the TCRdb table keeps only in-frame clones and is missing some. The sample includes more than 25,000 clones, 75% to 90% of them seen just once. Sequencing used CD4+ or CD8+ T cells sorted from blood, obtained in a trial of the OX40 agonist ivuxolimab. Receptors were obtained from an adult with an advanced solid tumor such as melanoma, head and neck, liver or kidney cancer. CDR3s leave out the opening cysteine and the closing phenylalanine or tryptophan. The size field is filled for only some rows; it gives once, few, many or a size class.

V gene	clone size	CDR3 protein
TRBV15	-	ATSPGKSYEQY
TRBV4-1	medium-sized	ASSPGGSNQPQH
TRBV27	-	ASSFRRDSNQPQH
TRBV18	-	ASSPAKNTEAF
TRBV19	-	ASSIVSGTLNTGELF
TRBV5-1	-	ASSLEGTEAF
TRBV27	once	ASSLSAGGPAEQF
TRBV29-1	-	SVEDYRGLLEQF
TRBV29-1	once	SVRLAYQETQY
TRBV27	once	ASSPGDGIYEQY
TRBV7-3	-	ASSGERGFTDTQY
TRBV13	few	ASSPGTGGAF
TRBV27	-	ASSFSRGRWPLH
TRBV9	-	ASSVDGTGVSGANVLT
TRBV7-2	-	ASSPSGGSYNEQF
TRBV7-8	-	ASSQPKGSMNTEAF
TRBV7-9	-	ASSLRFDEQF
TRBV30	-	AWSQRENTDTQY
TRBV2	-	ASSELPGLAIHYEQY
TRBV6-4	-	ASSDTGEADTQY
TRBV27	once	ASSLAPTGGETQY
TRBV4-1	-	ASSQAGAGAEQY
TRBV5-6	-	ASMGQGAHRGYT
TRBV10-1	once	ASSETGGPGEQF
TRBV4-3	-	ASSQIAGGTDTQY
TRBV28	few	ASSLAEGGQPQH
TRBV11-2	-	ASSSFDTTYEQY
TRBV15	once	ATGGGGSTGELF
TRBV4-2	few	ASSQGGAAF
TRBV7-3	-	ASSWIGGNTEAF
TRBV19	-	ASTQRKEGVTRQPQH